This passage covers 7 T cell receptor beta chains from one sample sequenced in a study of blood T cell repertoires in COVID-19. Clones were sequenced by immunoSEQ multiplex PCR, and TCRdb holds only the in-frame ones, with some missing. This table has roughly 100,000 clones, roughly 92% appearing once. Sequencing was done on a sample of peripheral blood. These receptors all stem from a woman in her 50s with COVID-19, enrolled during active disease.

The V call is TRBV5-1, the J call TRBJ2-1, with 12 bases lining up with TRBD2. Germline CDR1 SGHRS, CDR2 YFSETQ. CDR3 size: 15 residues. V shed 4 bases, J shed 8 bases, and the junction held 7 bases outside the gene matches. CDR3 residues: CASSLLAGGPDEQFF. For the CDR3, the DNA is TGCGCCAGCAGCCTCCTAGCGGGGGGGCCGGATGAGCAGTTCTTC.

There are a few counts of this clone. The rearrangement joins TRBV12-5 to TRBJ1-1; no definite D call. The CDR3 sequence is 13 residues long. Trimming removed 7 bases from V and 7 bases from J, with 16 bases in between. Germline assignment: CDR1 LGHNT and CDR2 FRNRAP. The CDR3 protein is CASVPGDSNEAFF. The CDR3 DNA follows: TGTGCTAGTGTCCCGGGAGACTCCAATGAAGCTTTCTTT.

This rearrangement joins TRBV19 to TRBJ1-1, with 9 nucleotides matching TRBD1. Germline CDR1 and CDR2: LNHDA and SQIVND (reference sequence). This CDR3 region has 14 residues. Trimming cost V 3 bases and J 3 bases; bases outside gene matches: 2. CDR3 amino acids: CASSIRTGDTEAFF. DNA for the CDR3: TGTGCCAGTAGTATCCGGACAGGGGACACTGAAGCTTTCTTT. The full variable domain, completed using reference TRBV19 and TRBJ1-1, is DGGITQSPKYLFRKEGQNVTLSCEQNLNHDAMYWYRQDPGQGLRLIYYSQIVNDFQKGDIAEGYSVSREKKESFPLTVTSAQKNPTAFYLCASSIRTGDTEAFFGQGTRLTVV.

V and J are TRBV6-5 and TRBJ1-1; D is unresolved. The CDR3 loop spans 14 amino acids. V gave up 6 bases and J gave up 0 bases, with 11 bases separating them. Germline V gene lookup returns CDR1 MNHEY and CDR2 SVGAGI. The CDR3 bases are TGTGCCAGCAGGTTCACAGTTATGAACACTGAAGCTTTCTTT. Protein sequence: CASRFTVMNTEAFF.

The CDR3: CSVEDRGRGYTF. The CDR3 nucleotides are TGCAGCGTTGAAGACAGGGGCCGCGGCTACACCTTC. The J gene is TRBJ1-2, the V gene TRBV29-1, with a weak D call TRBD1 (6 bases). In germline, CDR1 is SQVTM, CDR2 ANQGSEA. V lost 0 bases and J lost 8, with 10 bases in between. The CDR3 has 12 amino acids. Full variable domain (missing parts from reference TRBV29-1 and TRBJ1-2): SAVISQKPSRDICQRGTSLTIQCQVDSQVTMMFWYRQQPGQSLTLIATANQGSEATYESGFVIDKFPISRPNLTFSTLTVSNMSPEDSSIYLCSVEDRGRGYTFGSGTRLTVV.

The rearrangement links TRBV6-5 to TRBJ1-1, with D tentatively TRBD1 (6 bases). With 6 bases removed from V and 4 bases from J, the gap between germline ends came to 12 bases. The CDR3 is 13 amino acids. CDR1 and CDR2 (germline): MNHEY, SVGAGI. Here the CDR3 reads CASRKGEGTEAFF. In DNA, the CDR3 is TGTGCCAGCAGAAAGGGGGAAGGCACTGAAGCTTTCTTT.

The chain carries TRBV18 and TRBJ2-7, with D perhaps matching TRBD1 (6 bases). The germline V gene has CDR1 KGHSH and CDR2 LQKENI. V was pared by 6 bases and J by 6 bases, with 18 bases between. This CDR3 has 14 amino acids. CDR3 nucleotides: TGTGCCAGCTCGATTGGCCCGGGACAATCCGAGCAGTACGTC. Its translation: CASSIGPGQSEQYV.